One and the same sample provided the 13 T cell receptor beta chains below, sequenced in a study of blood T cell repertoires in COVID-19. Method: immunoSEQ multiplex PCR; TCRdb's copy keeps in-frame clones and lacks some. The data contain hundreds of thousands of clones, around 87% of them seen just once; the ten biggest clones take up around 1.9%. The sequencing input was PBMCs or T cells enriched from blood (not recorded which). The receptors originated from a man aged 40-49 years in a cohort exposed to, infected with or recovered from COVID-19 (not recorded which).

This chain joins TRBV6-4 and TRBJ2-2, with a weak D call TRBD1 (6 bases). There are 14 residues in the CDR3. The V end lost 6 bases, the J end lost 0 bases, and 8 bases lay between the germline ends. Germline assignment: CDR1 MRHNA and CDR2 SNTAGT. CDR3 sequence reads: CASSRDTNTGELFF. CDR3 sequence (DNA): TGTGCCAGCAGCCGGGACACGAACACCGGGGAGCTGTTTTTT.

The chain links TRBV29-1 to TRBJ1-2, with a possible D match to TRBD1 (5 bases). The CDR3 covers 12 residues. The ends were cut back, 5 bases at V and 5 bases at J, with 12 bases in the middle. Germline loops: CDR1 SQVTM, CDR2 ANQGSEA. DNA for the CDR3: TGCAGCGTTAAAACCAGGGTATATGGCTACACCTTC. Translated: CSVKTRVYGYTF.

This clone was detected once. The J gene is TRBJ2-4, the V gene TRBV7-8, with a weak D call TRBD2 (5 bases). The ends were cut back, 0 bases at V and 1 base at J, with 13 bases in the middle. This CDR3 comprises 17 residues. The germline V gene has CDR1 SGHVS and CDR2 FQNEAQ. CDR3: CASSLARLTGAKNIQYF. The CDR3 DNA is TGTGCCAGCAGCTTAGCGAGGCTTACGGGGGCCAAAAACATTCAGTACTTC.

The J gene is TRBJ2-1, the V gene TRBV3-1 (or the pseudogene TRBV3-2), with 9 bases that match TRBD2. Germline trimming cut 0 bases from V and 8 bases from J; bases unmatched to any gene: 5. Germline V gene lookup returns CDR1 LGHDT and CDR2 YNNKEL (reference sequence). The CDR3 covers 15 residues. Written as DNA, the CDR3 is TGTGCCAGCAGCCAAGAATCTAGCGGGAAGGATGAGCAGTTCTTC. Translating gives CASSQESSGKDEQFF.

This clone appeared a few times. This sample also contains other DNA sequences that code for the same CDR3. This chain links TRBV5-1 with TRBJ2-7; TRBD2 matches 14 bases. The CDR3 consists of 16 residues. The V segment lost 0 bases and the J segment 5 bases; nucleotides outside the gene matches: 4. The V gene's germline CDR1 is SGHRS and CDR2 YFSETQ. This CDR3 is CASSLEGTSGSHEQYF. The CDR3 DNA reads TGCGCCAGCAGCTTGGAGGGGACTAGCGGGAGCCACGAGCAGTACTTC.

This sequence joins TRBV3-1 (or the pseudogene TRBV3-2) and TRBJ2-1; 12 nucleotides agree with TRBD2. The CDR3 sequence is 15 residues long. CDR1 and CDR2 from the germline V gene are LGHDT and YNNKEL (reference sequence). V gave up 5 bases and J gave up 4 bases; unmatched junction bases: 3. The chain's CDR3 is CASSELAGGYNEQFF. The CDR3 nucleotides read TGTGCCAGCAGCGAACTAGCGGGAGGATACAATGAGCAGTTCTTC.

The CDR3 sequence: CASSSGQGTYEQYF. DNA for the CDR3: TGTGCCAGCAGCTCGGGACAGGGAACCTACGAGCAGTACTTC. V is TRBV5-4 and J is TRBJ2-7; 9 nucleotides line up with TRBD1. There are 14 residues in the CDR3. With 3 bases clipped from V and 2 bases from J, the junction kept 3 bases outside the gene matches. The germline V gene encodes CDR1 SGHNT and CDR2 YYREEE (reference sequence).

V usage is TRBV28 and J usage is TRBJ1-1, with TRBD1 identical over 7 bases. This CDR3 is 14 amino acids long. The V segment lost 2 bases and the J segment 11 bases; nucleotides outside the gene matches: 11. Per the germline V gene, CDR1 is MDHEN and CDR2 is SYDVKM. DNA for the CDR3: TGTGCCAGCAGTTTAACCGACAGGGTTAAGGGGGCTTTCTTT. It specifies CASSLTDRVKGAFF.

This clone has only a few counts. V usage is TRBV18 and J usage is TRBJ1-1; D gene ambiguous. Germline V gives CDR1 KGHSH, CDR2 LQKENI. V lost 3 bases, J lost 4 bases, and 12 bases lay in between. CDR3 length: 14 amino acids. The CDR3 nucleotides are TGTGCCAGCTCACCGCCGGAGGCGGCCACTGAAGCTTTCTTT. Translated: CASSPPEAATEAFF.

This clone has a handful of counts. The CDR3 nucleotides read TGTGCCAGCAGCTTATCGGCAGGGCTCAATTCACCCCTCCACTTT. This translates into CASSLSAGLNSPLHF. J is TRBJ1-6 and V is TRBV7-7, with a weak D call TRBD1 (5 bases). This CDR3 is 15 amino acids long. Trimming left V 2 bases short and J 7 bases short, with 12 bases between. Germline CDR1 reads SSHAT; CDR2 reads FNYEAQ (reference sequence).

This clone showed up just once. The chain joins TRBV19 to TRBJ1-3; D perhaps matches TRBD1 (5 bases). Germline CDR1 and CDR2: LNHDA and SQIVND (reference sequence). This CDR3 contains 16 residues. Deletions cut 7 bases from V and 0 bases from J, with 16 bases between. The DNA of the CDR3 is TGTGCCAGTACCGCAATGGGGGGGGTCTCTGGAAACACCATATATTTT. Encoded protein: CASTAMGGVSGNTIYF.

The rearrangement joins TRBV5-1 to TRBJ1-2; tentative D call: TRBD1 (6 bases). V was cut by 2 bases and J by 7 bases, with 15 bases left in between. Germline V CDR1 and CDR2: SGHRS, YFSETQ. This CDR3 is 14 amino acids long. CDR3 bases: TGCGCCAGCAGCTTCGGGACAACCTCTTTTGGCTACACCTTC. Encoded protein: CASSFGTTSFGYTF.

This clone was recorded a few times. V is TRBV3-1 (or the pseudogene TRBV3-2) and J is TRBJ2-1; 7 positions agree with TRBD2. With 3 bases clipped from V and 3 bases from J, the junction kept 8 bases outside the gene matches. Germline V gene data show CDR1 as LGHDT and CDR2 as YNNKEL (reference sequence). The CDR3 covers 16 residues. The chain's CDR3 is CASSQELATLYNEQFF. The CDR3 DNA sequence: TGTGCCAGCAGCCAGGAACTAGCGACACTCTACAATGAGCAGTTCTTC.